This T cell receptor beta chain stems from a study of blood T cell repertoires in COVID-19. Looking at the study overall: Researchers got acute and convalescent COVID-19 samples from the United States, Italy and Spain. Sample material is recorded as cDNA or gDNA derived from T cells, B-cell-depleted T cells, or PBMCs.

This CDR3 region has 16 residues. Germline assignment: CDR1 KGHDR and CDR2 SFDVKD. J lost 0 bases, V lost 4 bases, and 5 bases had no gene match. In the original workflow: Estimated nucleated cell counts came from reference gene primer amplification. TCRdb's table, derived via immunoSEQ multiplex PCR, lists solely in-frame clones and lacks some. V, J and clone size are those of that table, while D and trimming were read from the DNA. In the table there are tens of thousands of clones, roughly four fifths of which are singletons. The sample comprised peripheral blood. The TCR originated in a human donor in a cohort sampled during active COVID-19. J is TRBJ2-1 and V is TRBV24-1; TRBD1 matches 7 bases. In DNA form, the CDR3 reads TGTGCCACCAGTGACTCGGGACAGAGCTCCTACAATGAGCAGTTCTTC. It translates to CATSDSGQSSYNEQFF.